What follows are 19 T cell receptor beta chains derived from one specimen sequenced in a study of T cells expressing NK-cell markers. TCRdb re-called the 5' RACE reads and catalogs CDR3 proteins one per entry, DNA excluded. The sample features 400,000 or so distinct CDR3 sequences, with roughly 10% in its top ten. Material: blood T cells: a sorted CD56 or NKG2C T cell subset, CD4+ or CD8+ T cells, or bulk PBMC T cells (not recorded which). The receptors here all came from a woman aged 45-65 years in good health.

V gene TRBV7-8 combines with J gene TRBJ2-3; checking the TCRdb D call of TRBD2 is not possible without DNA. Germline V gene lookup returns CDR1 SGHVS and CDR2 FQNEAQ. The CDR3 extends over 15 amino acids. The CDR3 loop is CASSREVAGEYTQYF.

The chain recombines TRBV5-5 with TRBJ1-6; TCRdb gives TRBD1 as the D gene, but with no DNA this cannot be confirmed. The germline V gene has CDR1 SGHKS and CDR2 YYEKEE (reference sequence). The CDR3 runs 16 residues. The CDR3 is CASSAHRTGGGSPLHF.

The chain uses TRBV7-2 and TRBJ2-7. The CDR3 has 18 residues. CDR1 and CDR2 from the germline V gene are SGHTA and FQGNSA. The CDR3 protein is CASSFFITRGSRSYEQYF.

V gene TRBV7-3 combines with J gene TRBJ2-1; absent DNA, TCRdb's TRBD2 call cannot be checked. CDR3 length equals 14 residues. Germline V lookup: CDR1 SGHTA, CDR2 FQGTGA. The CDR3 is CASSLASGTGEQFF.

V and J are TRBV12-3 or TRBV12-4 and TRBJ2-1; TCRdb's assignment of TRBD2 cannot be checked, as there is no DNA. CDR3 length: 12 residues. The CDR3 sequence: CASSSLAGEQFF.

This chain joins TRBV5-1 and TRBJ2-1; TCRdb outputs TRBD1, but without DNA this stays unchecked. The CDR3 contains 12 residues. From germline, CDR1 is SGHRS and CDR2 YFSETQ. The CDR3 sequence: CASSSQGDEQFF.

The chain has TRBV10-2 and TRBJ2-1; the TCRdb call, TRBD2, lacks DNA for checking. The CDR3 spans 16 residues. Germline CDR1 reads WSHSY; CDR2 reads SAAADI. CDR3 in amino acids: CASSETTSGSMNEQFF.

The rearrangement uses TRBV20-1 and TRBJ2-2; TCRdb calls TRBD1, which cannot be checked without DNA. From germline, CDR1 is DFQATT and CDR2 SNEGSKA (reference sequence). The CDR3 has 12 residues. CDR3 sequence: CSARRQTGELFF.

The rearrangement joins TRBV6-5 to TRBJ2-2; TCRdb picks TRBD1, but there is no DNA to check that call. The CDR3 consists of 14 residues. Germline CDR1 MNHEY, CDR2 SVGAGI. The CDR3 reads CASSKQGRTGELFF.

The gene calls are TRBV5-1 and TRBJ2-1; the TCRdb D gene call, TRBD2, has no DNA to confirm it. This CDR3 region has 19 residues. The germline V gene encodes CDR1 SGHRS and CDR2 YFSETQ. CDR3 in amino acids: CASSRTSGTSLGSYNEQFF.

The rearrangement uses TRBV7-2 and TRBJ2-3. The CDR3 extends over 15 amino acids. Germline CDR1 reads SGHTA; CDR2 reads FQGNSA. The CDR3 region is CASSYRRGGTDTQYF. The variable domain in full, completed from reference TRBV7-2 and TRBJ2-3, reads GAGVSQSPSNKVTEKGKDVELRCDPISGHTALYWYRQSLGQGLEFLIYFQGNSAPDKSGLPSDRFSAERTGGSVSTLTIQRTQQEDSAVYLCASSYRRGGTDTQYFGPGTRLTVL.

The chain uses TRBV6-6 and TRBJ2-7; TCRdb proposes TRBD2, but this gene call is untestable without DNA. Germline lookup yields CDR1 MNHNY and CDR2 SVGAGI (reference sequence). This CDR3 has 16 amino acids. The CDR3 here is CASSFGTSGIGIVQYF.

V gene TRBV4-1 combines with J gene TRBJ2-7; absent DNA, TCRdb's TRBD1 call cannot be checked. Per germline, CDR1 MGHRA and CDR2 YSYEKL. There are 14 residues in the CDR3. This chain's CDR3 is CASSLRDRYYEQYF.

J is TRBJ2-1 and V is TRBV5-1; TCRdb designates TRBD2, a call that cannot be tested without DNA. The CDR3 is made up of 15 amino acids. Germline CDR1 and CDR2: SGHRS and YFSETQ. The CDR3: CASTLGLAGYNEQFF. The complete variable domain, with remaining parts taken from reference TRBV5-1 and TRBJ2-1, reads KAGVTQTPRYLIKTRGQQVTLSCSPISGHRSVSWYQQTPGQGLQFLFEYFSETQRNKGNFPGRFSGRQFSNSRSEMNVSTLELGDSALYLCASTLGLAGYNEQFFGPGTRLTVL.

CDR3 sequence: CASSPSGTGFDEQFF. The rearrangement joins TRBV2 to TRBJ2-1; TCRdb indicates TRBD1, and absent DNA this call remains unverified. The CDR3 loop spans 15 amino acids. Germline-derived CDR1 and CDR2 are SNHLY and FYNNEI. Based on the CDR3 plus reference TRBV2 and TRBJ2-1, the full variable domain is EPEVTQTPSHQVTQMGQEVILRCVPISNHLYFYWYRQILGQKVEFLVSFYNNEISEKSEIFDDQFSVERPDGSNFTLKIRSTKLEDSAMYFCASSPSGTGFDEQFFGPGTRLTVL.

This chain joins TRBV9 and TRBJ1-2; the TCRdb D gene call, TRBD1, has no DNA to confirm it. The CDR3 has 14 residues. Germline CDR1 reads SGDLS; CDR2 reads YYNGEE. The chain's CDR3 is CASSVETGVYGYTF. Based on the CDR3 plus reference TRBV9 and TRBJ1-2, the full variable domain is DSGVTQTPKHLITATGQRVTLRCSPRSGDLSVYWYQQSLDQGLQFLIQYYNGEERAKGNILERFSAQQFPDLHSELNLSSLELGDSALYFCASSVETGVYGYTFGSGTRLTVV.

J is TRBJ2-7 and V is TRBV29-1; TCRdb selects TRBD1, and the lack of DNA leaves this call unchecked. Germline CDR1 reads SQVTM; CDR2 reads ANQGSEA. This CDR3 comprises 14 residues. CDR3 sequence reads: CSVVGGAGVSEQYF.

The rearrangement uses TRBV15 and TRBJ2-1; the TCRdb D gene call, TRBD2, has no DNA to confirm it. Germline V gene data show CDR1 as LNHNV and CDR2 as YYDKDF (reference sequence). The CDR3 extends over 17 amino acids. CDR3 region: CATSRDTILAAYNEQFF. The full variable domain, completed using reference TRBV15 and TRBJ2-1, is DAMVIQNPRYQVTQFGKPVTLSCSQTLNHNVMYWYQQKSSQAPKLLFHYYDKDFNNEADTPDNFQSRRPNTSFCFLDIRSPGLGDTAMYLCATSRDTILAAYNEQFFGPGTRLTVL.

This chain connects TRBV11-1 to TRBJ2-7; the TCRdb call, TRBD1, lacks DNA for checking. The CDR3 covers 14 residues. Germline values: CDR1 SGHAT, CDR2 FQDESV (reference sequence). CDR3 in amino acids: CASRDRGAFYEQYF.